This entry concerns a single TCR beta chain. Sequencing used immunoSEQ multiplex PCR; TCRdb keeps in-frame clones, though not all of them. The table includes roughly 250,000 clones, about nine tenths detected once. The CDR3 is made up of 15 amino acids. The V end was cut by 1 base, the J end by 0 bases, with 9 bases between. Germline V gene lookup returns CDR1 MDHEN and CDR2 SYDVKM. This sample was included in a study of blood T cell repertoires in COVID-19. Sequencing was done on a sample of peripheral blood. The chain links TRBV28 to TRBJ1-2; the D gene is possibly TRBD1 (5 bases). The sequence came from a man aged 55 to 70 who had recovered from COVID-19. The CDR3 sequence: CASSLSDRANYGYTF. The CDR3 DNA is TGTGCCAGCAGTTTATCTGACAGAGCTAACTATGGCTACACCTTC.